These 28 T cell receptor beta chains were all obtained from the same sample, sequenced in a study of T cells in Graves' hyperthyroidism and ophthalmopathy. What was amplified from RNA transcripts were TCR beta CDR3 regions. HTBI primers drove first-round RT-PCR of the TCR CDR3. Each CDR3 protein gets one entry after TCRdb re-called the multiplex PCR reads with MiXCR. Of hundreds of thousands of distinct CDR3 sequences in the sample, about 35% are singletons; the top ten hold around 30%. The sample taken for sequencing was blood. The source is a woman aged 40 to 49 with Graves' hyperthyroidism.

This clonotype was detected only a few times. The rearrangement joins TRBV14 to TRBJ1-2; 7 nucleotides agree with TRBD1. Germline lookup yields CDR1 SGHDN and CDR2 FVKESK. Trimming took 4 bases from V and 5 from J; bases not matched to a gene: 7. The CDR3 has 14 amino acids. CDR3 sequence (DNA): TGTGCCAGCAGCCCCTGGGACAGTAATTATGGCTACACCTTC. This gives the protein CASSPWDSNYGYTF.

This clonotype was observed a handful of times. The gene calls are TRBV20-1 and TRBJ2-7, with 8 nucleotides matching TRBD1. Germline loops: CDR1 DFQATT, CDR2 SNEGSKA (reference sequence). The CDR3 is 15 amino acids. J was trimmed by 5 bases and V by 2 bases; bases with no gene match: 11. The CDR3 region has the DNA TGCAGTGCTAGACTTCCCCACAGGGGGAGTGACGAGCAGTACTTC. Amino acids: CSARLPHRGSDEQYF.

This rearrangement joins TRBV7-2 to TRBJ1-2; a weak D match, TRBD1 (5 bases). Germline-derived CDR1 and CDR2 are SGHTA and FQGNSA. The CDR3 is 13 amino acids. Trimming removed 4 bases from V and 5 bases from J, with 11 bases in between. The chain's CDR3 is CASSYNRKYGYTF. CDR3 DNA sequence: TGTGCCAGCAGCTATAACAGGAAATATGGCTACACCTTC.

This chain links TRBV9 with TRBJ2-7; D is unclear. The CDR3 length is 14 residues. Germline loops: CDR1 SGDLS, CDR2 YYNGEE. V lost 2 bases and J lost 5, with 14 bases in between. The CDR3 DNA follows: TGTGCCAGCAGCGTGCTAGGGCATGGAAACGAGCAGTACTTC. Translated, it gives CASSVLGHGNEQYF. The whole variable domain, filled in from reference TRBV9 and TRBJ2-7, reads DSGVTQTPKHLITATGQRVTLRCSPRSGDLSVYWYQQSLDQGLQFLIQYYNGEERAKGNILERFSAQQFPDLHSELNLSSLELGDSALYFCASSVLGHGNEQYFGPGTRLTVT.

This clonotype was counted ten times or more. The gene calls are TRBV9 and TRBJ2-7, with D uncertain. The CDR3 has 17 amino acids. Germline-derived CDR1 and CDR2 are SGDLS and YYNGEE. V was shortened by 1 base and J by 4 bases, with 21 bases between the two germline ends. The CDR3 reads CASSVLPGGPMGYEQYF. In nucleotides, the CDR3 is TGTGCCAGCAGCGTACTTCCCGGTGGCCCAATGGGGTACGAGCAGTACTTC.

The chain links TRBV12-3 or TRBV12-4 to TRBJ1-1; 7 bases align to TRBD1. This CDR3 has 15 amino acids. After removal of 3 bases from V and 3 bases from J, the junction contained 7 bases not matched to a gene. The CDR3 nucleotides are TGTGCCAGCAGTTTCCACGACAGGGTAGACACTGAAGCTTTCTTT. Protein: CASSFHDRVDTEAFF.

The sample holds many counts of this clonotype. The chain uses TRBV7-8 and TRBJ2-7, with D perhaps being TRBD1 or TRBD2 (5 bases each). Germline V gene data show CDR1 as SGHVS and CDR2 as FQNEAQ. The ends were cut back, 1 base at V and 3 bases at J, with 10 bases in the middle. This CDR3 has 14 residues. The CDR3, as DNA: TGTGCCAGCAGCTTAGGGGACCTGCGCTACGAGCAGTACTTC. As protein: CASSLGDLRYEQYF.

As for this clonotype: At one boundary the junction diverges from the germline segment, which might be a read error. The chain combines TRBV20-1 with TRBJ1-5, with unresolved D. This CDR3 is 13 amino acids long. Germline V gene sequence: CDR1 DFQATT, CDR2 SNEGSKA (reference sequence). The CDR3 reads CSARERSNQPQHF. The CDR3 DNA sequence: TGCAGCGCTAGAGAACGCAGCAATCAGCCCCAGCATTTT.

The genes are TRBV11-1 and TRBJ1-4, with 8 bases identical to TRBD1. The V segment lost 5 bases and the J segment 2 bases; nucleotides outside the gene matches: 4. The germline V gene encodes CDR1 SGHAT and CDR2 FQDESV (reference sequence). This CDR3 region has 15 residues. The CDR3 sequence: CASSGQGGTNEKLFF. CDR3 nucleotides: TGTGCCAGCAGCGGACAGGGTGGCACTAATGAAAAACTGTTTTTT.

The chain has TRBV6-2 or TRBV6-3 and TRBJ1-5; perhaps TRBD1 as D (5 bases). This CDR3 comprises 17 residues. V was pared by 2 bases and J by 4 bases, with 18 bases between. Germline V CDR1 and CDR2: MNHEY, SVGEGT. The CDR3 reads CASSYPPGQGKNQPQHF. The CDR3 coding sequence is TGTGCCAGCAGTTACCCCCCGGGGCAGGGCAAAAATCAGCCCCAGCATTTT.

As for this clonotype: A much bigger clone sits one base away, suggesting this may be a read error. The gene calls are TRBV5-4 and TRBJ2-5, with a tentative D call TRBD2 (6 bases). V lost 1 base and J 0 bases, leaving 10 bases between the germline ends. The CDR3 totals 15 residues. CDR1 is SGHNT, CDR2 YYREEE, per germline (reference sequence). CDR3: CASSLRGSYQETQYF. The CDR3 DNA reads as TGTGCCAGCAGCTTGCGGGGGTCGTACCAAGAGACCCAGTACTTC.

The J gene is TRBJ2-2, the V gene TRBV12-3 or TRBV12-4; D perhaps matches TRBD2 (6 bases). The CDR3 runs 15 residues. Between the trimmed V and J ends, which lost 7 bases and 1 base, there was a span of 13 bases. In DNA, the CDR3 is TGTGCCAGCAAAGGCGCGGGGTTGAACACCGGGGAGCTGTTTTTT. Protein product: CASKGAGLNTGELFF.

This clonotype appeared many times. A much more abundant neighbour one base away suggests this may be a read error. The rearrangement joins TRBV6-6 to TRBJ1-5; D not resolved. The CDR3 consists of 11 residues. V shed 5 bases and J shed 4 bases, with 3 bases lying between them. CDR1 is MNHNY and CDR2 is SVGAGI in the germline V gene (reference sequence). The CDR3 is CASSVNQPQHF. As DNA, the CDR3 is TGTGCCAGCAGTGTGAATCAGCCCCAGCATTTT.

This clonotype has a handful of counts. Compared with germline, one end of the junction differs, possibly owing to a read error. The rearrangement uses TRBV7-2 and TRBJ2-1; TRBD2 agrees at 8 bases. This CDR3 is 16 amino acids long. CDR1 and CDR2 from the germline V gene are SGHTA and FQGNSA. CDR3 DNA sequence: TGTGCCAGCAGCTTAGCGGCTAGCGGGTCCTTCAATGAGCAGTTCTTC. Amino acids: CASSLAASGSFNEQFF.

The table lists this clonotype with many counts. CDR3 sequence (DNA): TGTGCCAGCAGTCGATCCGGGACACAAGTCTACACCTTC. This encodes CASSRSGTQVYTF. The chain combines TRBV6-5 with TRBJ1-2; perhaps TRBD1 as D (6 bases). Trimming shortened V by 5 bases and J by 10 bases, and 17 bases separated the two germline ends. The germline V gene has CDR1 MNHEY and CDR2 SVGAGI. This CDR3 comprises 13 residues.

This clonotype was recorded many times. V and J are TRBV7-9 and TRBJ2-7; D possibly corresponds to TRBD2 (6 bases). The J call may be in error: the DNA end matches TRBJ2-1 better. The V gene's germline CDR1 is SEHNR and CDR2 FQNEAQ (reference sequence). The CDR3 consists of 11 residues. CDR3 loop: CASSLGGEQFF. CDR3 DNA sequence: TGTGCCAGCAGTTTGGGAGGCGAGCAGTTCTTC.

In its sample, this clonotype was seen many times. The chain employs TRBV3-1 and TRBJ2-7; 7 bases align to TRBD2. V lost 0 bases, J lost 9 bases, and 8 bases stayed unmatched. The CDR3 consists of 14 residues. Germline loops: CDR1 LGHDT, CDR2 YNNKEL (reference sequence). The CDR3 protein is CASSQEQRGAGQYF. The CDR3 DNA reads as TGTGCCAGCAGCCAAGAGCAGCGGGGCGCGGGGCAGTACTTC.

On this clonotype: Sequence at one end of the junction differs from germline and may be a read error. The chain has TRBV6-2 or TRBV6-3 and TRBJ1-5, with D uncertain. Germline-derived CDR1 and CDR2 are MNHEY and SVGEGT. The CDR3 consists of 15 residues. The CDR3 loop reads CASSDSQLKGQPQHF. As DNA, the CDR3 is TGTGCCAGCAGTGACTCGCAGTTGAAAGGCCAGCCCCAGCATTTT.

The chain uses TRBV7-9 and TRBJ2-7; D remains ambiguous. Trimming took off 5 bases at V and 3 bases at J, with 11 bases between the two ends. From germline, CDR1 is SEHNR and CDR2 FQNEAQ (reference sequence). The CDR3 sequence is 13 residues long. The CDR3 is CASSPRNNYEQYF. The CDR3 nucleotides read TGTGCCAGCAGCCCCCGGAACAACTACGAGCAGTACTTC.

The rearrangement links TRBV7-2 to TRBJ2-3; D uncertain. CDR3 size: 12 residues. The germline gives CDR1 SGHTA, CDR2 FQGNSA. Trimming cost V 1 base and J 5 bases, with 4 bases left between them. The CDR3 loop is CASSLVRDTQYF. Written as DNA, the CDR3 is TGTGCCAGCAGCTTAGTCCGAGATACGCAGTATTTT.

This clonotype was picked up a small number of times. The chain combines TRBV6-5 with TRBJ1-2, with D perhaps TRBD1 (5 bases). The CDR3 runs to 13 residues. CDR1 is MNHEY and CDR2 is SVGAGI in the germline V gene. The germline V and J ends were trimmed by 0 bases and 6 bases, with 8 bases remaining between them. The CDR3 DNA sequence: TGTGCCAGCAGTTACTCATCGGGGGATGGCTACACCTTC. Encoded protein: CASSYSSGDGYTF.

This clonotype was seen only a few times. CDR3 sequence: CASSYAPAGRGAFF. The CDR3 nucleotides read TGTGCCAGCAGTTACGCCCCCGCAGGACGGGGAGCTTTCTTT. The chain links TRBV6-5 to TRBJ1-1, with unresolved D. V was clipped by 2 bases and J by 10 bases, with 17 bases between them. Germline V lookup: CDR1 MNHEY, CDR2 SVGAGI. This CDR3 spans 14 amino acids.

This clonotype was counted many times. This chain connects TRBV19 to TRBJ1-5; maybe TRBD1 (5 bases). CDR3 length: 14 amino acids. Trimming removed 5 bases at V and 2 bases at J, with 10 bases between. Germline CDR1 reads LNHDA; CDR2 reads SQIVND (reference sequence). CDR3 residues: CASSVGVGNQPQHF. CDR3 nucleotide sequence: TGTGCCAGTAGTGTGGGGGTTGGCAATCAGCCCCAGCATTTT.

The V gene is TRBV19, the J gene TRBJ2-7; 8 bases are shared with TRBD1. The V segment lost 8 bases and the J segment 2 bases; nucleotides outside the gene matches: 5. From germline, CDR1 is LNHDA and CDR2 SQIVND (reference sequence). The CDR3 length is 13 residues. The CDR3: CASEQGETYEQYF. CDR3 nucleotide sequence: TGTGCCAGTGAACAGGGGGAGACCTACGAGCAGTACTTC.

In its sample, this clonotype was seen many times. V usage is TRBV2 and J usage is TRBJ2-2; the match to TRBD2 covers 9 bases. The CDR3 sequence is 18 residues long. The germline CDR1 and CDR2 sequences are SNHLY and FYNNEI. J lost 0 bases, V lost 0 bases, and 5 bases had no gene match. The CDR3 loop is CASSEARGGLANTGELFF. The CDR3 coding sequence is TGTGCCAGCAGTGAAGCGCGGGGGGGCCTCGCGAACACCGGGGAGCTGTTTTTT.

This clonotype was seen only a few times. The chain carries TRBV7-2 and TRBJ1-4; perhaps TRBD1 as D (5 bases). CDR3 length equals 18 residues. V shed 1 base and J shed 0 bases, with 15 bases lying between them. Germline V gene sequence: CDR1 SGHTA, CDR2 FQGNSA. CDR3 residues: CASSLVGLGVATNEKLFF. DNA for the CDR3: TGTGCCAGCAGCTTAGTAGGTCTAGGGGTAGCAACTAATGAAAAACTGTTTTTT.

This chain joins TRBV9 and TRBJ2-6; D is perhaps TRBD1 or TRBD2 (5 bases each). Germline loops: CDR1 SGDLS, CDR2 YYNGEE. The V and J ends lost 4 bases and 2 bases respectively, with 22 bases between them. The CDR3 contains 19 residues. The CDR3 spells CASSQVERIMGAGANVLTF. In DNA form, the CDR3 reads TGTGCCAGCAGCCAAGTGGAGCGGATTATGGGGGCTGGGGCCAACGTCCTGACTTTC.

This clonotype has just a few counts. The chain joins TRBV7-9 to TRBJ2-7; TRBD1 might be the D (5 bases). The DNA end is a closer match to TRBJ2-1, so the J assignment may be wrong. Germline CDR1 and CDR2: SEHNR and FQNEAQ (reference sequence). CDR3 length: 13 residues. The chain's CDR3 is CASSLAGENEQFF. The DNA for the CDR3 is TGTGCCAGCAGCTTAGCAGGGGAAAATGAGCAGTTCTTC.